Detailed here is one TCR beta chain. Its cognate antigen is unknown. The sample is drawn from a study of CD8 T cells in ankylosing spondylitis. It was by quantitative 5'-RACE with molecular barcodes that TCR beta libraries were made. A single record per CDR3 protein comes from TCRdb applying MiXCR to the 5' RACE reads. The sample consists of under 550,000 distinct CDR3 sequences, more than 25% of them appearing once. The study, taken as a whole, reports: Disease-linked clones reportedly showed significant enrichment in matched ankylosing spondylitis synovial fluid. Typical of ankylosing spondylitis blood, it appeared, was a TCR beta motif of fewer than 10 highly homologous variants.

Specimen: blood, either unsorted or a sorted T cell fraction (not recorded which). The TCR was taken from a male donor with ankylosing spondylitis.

The DNA of the CDR3 is TGCAGCGCTGGACAGGGGATTATCACAGATACGCAGTATTTT. Protein sequence: CSAGQGIITDTQYF. The chain couples TRBV29-1 to TRBJ2-3; 9 bases agree with TRBD1. CDR1 and CDR2 from the germline V gene are SQVTM and ANQGSEA. J lost 2 bases, V lost 7 bases, and 7 bases had no gene match. The CDR3 has 14 residues.